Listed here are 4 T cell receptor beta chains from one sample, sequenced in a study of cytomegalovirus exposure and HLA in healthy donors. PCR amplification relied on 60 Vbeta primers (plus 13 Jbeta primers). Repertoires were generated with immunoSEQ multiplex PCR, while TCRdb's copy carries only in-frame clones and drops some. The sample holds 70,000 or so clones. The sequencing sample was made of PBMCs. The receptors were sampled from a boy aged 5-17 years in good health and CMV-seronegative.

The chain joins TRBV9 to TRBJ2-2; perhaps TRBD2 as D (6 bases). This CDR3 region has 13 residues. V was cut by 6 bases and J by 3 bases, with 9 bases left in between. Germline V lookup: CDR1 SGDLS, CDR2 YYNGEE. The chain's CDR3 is CASNPGDTGELFF. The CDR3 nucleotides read TGTGCCAGCAACCCGGGGGACACCGGGGAGCTGTTTTTT.

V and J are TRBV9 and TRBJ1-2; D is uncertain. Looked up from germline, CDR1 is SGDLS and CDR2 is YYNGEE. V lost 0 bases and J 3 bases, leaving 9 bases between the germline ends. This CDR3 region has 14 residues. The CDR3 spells CASSVEGRDYGYTF. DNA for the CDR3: TGTGCCAGCAGCGTAGAAGGGAGAGACTATGGCTACACCTTC.

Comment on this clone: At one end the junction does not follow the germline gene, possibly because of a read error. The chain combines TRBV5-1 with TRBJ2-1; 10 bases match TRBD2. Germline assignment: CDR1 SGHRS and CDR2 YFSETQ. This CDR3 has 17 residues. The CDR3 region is CASTNLAGGLSDNEQFF. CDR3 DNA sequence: TGCGCCAGCACGAACTTAGCGGGAGGCCTCTCCGACAATGAGCAGTTCTTC.

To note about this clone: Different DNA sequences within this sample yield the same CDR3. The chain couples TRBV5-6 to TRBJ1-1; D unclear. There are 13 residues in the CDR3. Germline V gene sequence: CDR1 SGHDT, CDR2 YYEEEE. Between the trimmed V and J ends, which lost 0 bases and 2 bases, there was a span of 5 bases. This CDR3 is CASSLAGNTEAFF. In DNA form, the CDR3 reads TGTGCCAGCAGCTTGGCAGGTAACACTGAAGCTTTCTTT.